This T cell receptor beta chain appears in the sequencing data of a study of cytomegalovirus exposure and HLA in healthy donors. Whole-study results and caveats: Cytomegalovirus association was assigned to about 150 TCR beta chains. It was shown in a later analysis that HLA-associated TCR beta chains were more clonally expanded than other, equally common chains.

Trimming removed 4 bases from V and 6 bases from J, with 16 bases in between. The CDR3 length is 14 residues. Germline V gene sequence: CDR1 SGHTA, CDR2 FQGNSA. Although they were nominally healthy when sampled, donors likely had unrecorded immune exposures. Primers for the PCR totalled 60 Vbeta and 13 Jbeta. Profiled with immunoSEQ multiplex PCR; TCRdb holds only in-frame clones, not every one. The sample carries about 190,000 clones, about 83% recorded once. This clone was seen a few times. Its antigen is still unknown. Source material: PBMCs. The V call is TRBV7-2, the J call TRBJ2-7; no clear D gene. The TCR was taken from a woman under 40 in good health and CMV-seropositive. The CDR3 spells CASSSQPQALEQYF. CDR3 nucleotide sequence: TGTGCCAGCAGCTCCCAACCCCAGGCGCTCGAGCAGTACTTC.